One sample yielded the 2 T cell receptor beta chains listed below, sequenced in a study of CD8 T cells in ankylosing spondylitis. Study outcomes and limitations: The study identified a TCR beta motif of roughly eight highly homologous variants that appeared characteristic of ankylosing spondylitis blood.

TCRdb called the 5' RACE reads again in MiXCR, with one record for every CDR3 protein. This repertoire shows some 130,000 distinct CDR3 sequences, roughly 15% found once; its top ten account for about 33%. The antigens for these receptors are not known. The sequencing sample was made of blood, either unsorted or a sorted T cell fraction (not recorded which). The receptor set was obtained from a male donor with ankylosing spondylitis.

This clonotype occurred many times. This rearrangement joins TRBV9 to TRBJ2-7; 7 nucleotides agree with TRBD1. V lost 3 bases and J lost 3; bases outside the gene matches: 6. The CDR3 has 14 amino acids. Germline V gene data show CDR1 as SGDLS and CDR2 as YYNGEE. The CDR3 nucleotides read TGTGCCAGCAGCGACCAGACAGGGAGCTACGAGCAGTACTTC. Its translation is CASSDQTGSYEQYF.

The gene calls are TRBV7-9 and TRBJ1-5; 10 positions match TRBD1. The length of the CDR3 is 16 residues. V dropped 1 base and J dropped 7; count of bases not matched to a gene: 7. Germline assignment: CDR1 SEHNR and CDR2 FQNEAQ (reference sequence). This chain's CDR3 is CASSLGDRGRGQPQHF. CDR3 nucleotides: TGTGCCAGCAGCTTAGGCGACAGGGGGCGCGGACAGCCCCAGCATTTT.